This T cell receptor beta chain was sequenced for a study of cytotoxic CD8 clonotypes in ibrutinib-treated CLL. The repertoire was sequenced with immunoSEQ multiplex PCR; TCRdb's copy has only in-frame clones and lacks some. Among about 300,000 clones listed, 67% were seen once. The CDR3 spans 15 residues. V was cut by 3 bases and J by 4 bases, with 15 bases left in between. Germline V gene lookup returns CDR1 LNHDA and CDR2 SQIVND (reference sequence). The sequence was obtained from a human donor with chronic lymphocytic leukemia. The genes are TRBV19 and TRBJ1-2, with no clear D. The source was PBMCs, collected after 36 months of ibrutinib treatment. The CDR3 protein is CASSIRIEGPYGYTF. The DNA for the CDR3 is TGTGCCAGTAGTATCCGGATTGAAGGGCCCTATGGCTACACCTTC.